This TCR beta chain was observed in a study of cytomegalovirus exposure and HLA in healthy donors (dated by TCRdb to 2016 to 2017). Turning to the overall study: According to an earlier analysis of around 600 of the donors, some 170 million T cells yielded some 120 million unique TCR beta sequences and less than 300 Gb of sequence data. An early release covering 500 to 750 HLA-typed donors comprised approximately 290 gigabases of sequencing data and 65 million to 100 million unique TCR sequences. The genetic ancestry cluster associated with self-reported Caucasian donors included 65% to 90% of the roughly 400 genotyped donors. The study aimed to test whether signatures of past pathogen exposure could be identified by cataloging public T cell receptors. The study used immunosequencing to profile the T cell repertoires of several hundred subjects and linked those repertoires to cytomegalovirus serostatus. A separate validation cohort of roughly 130 different subjects was used in addition to the 666-subject first cohort. To predict cytomegalovirus infection status, the study brought together high-throughput TCR immunosequencing, statistical association of individual TCRs with disease status, and machine learning. A later analysis re-analyzed previously published TCR beta repertoires from approximately 700 donors and added high-resolution HLA genotyping to study TCR occurrence patterns. Rather than using new phenotypic data, the later analysis identified candidate immune exposures from TCR beta sequences and from how often those sequences occurred across donors. An earlier analysis of fewer than 700 of the donors applied high-throughput TCR beta sequencing to assess whether each TCR beta V gene segment acted as functional or pseudogenic. Donor age, sex, ethnicity and CMV serostatus were collected together with the repertoire data. In a later genetic analysis, genome-wide SNP genotypes for about 65% of the roughly 700 donors were used, and that subset was treated as a discovery cohort. Every discovery cohort repertoire had been produced on one sequencing platform. Class I and class II HLA loci were covered by the typing at four-digit resolution. The number of typed donors differed by locus: 629-630 for A, B, C, DRB1 and DQB1; approximately 520 for DQA1; some 610 for DPA1; and 400 to 480 for DPB1. A few DR-DQ haplotypes were treated as single units for association and clustering because of strong linkage in the cohort. On average, over 200,000 unique TCR beta nucleotide sequences were sequenced per donor among more than 350 genotyped donors of the cohort, with roughly 18% of those sequences being non-productive.

According to the germline V gene, CDR1 reads MDHEN and CDR2 reads SYDVKM. The germline ends are 16 bases apart after V is trimmed by 4 bases and J by 2 bases. From cysteine to phenylalanine, the CDR3 is 16 amino acids long. Of all the DNA, just the CDR3 is kept, 48 bases in frame from base 1. Paper-wide results and their limitations: An association between a missense DCLRE1C variant and V-gene and J-gene trimming of TCR beta chains was found in a later genetic analysis and replicated in an independent cohort. Compared with equally common non-associated chains, HLA-associated TCR beta chains in a later analysis were more clonally expanded and had lower generation probabilities. A later genetic analysis reported fewer N-insertions in productive TCRs among donors in an Asian-associated ancestry cluster than the approximately 700-donor mean. According to a later analysis, most CMV-associated TCR beta chains appeared to be HLA-restricted, and the HLA associations seemed to be driven largely by CMV exposure. In an earlier analysis of fewer than 700 of the donors, most TCR beta V segments appeared in productive rearrangements about 87% or about 30% of the time, broadly matching IMGT annotations. Because some donors lacked HLA typing at each locus, the association tests relied only on the typed subset. Some IMGT-functional V segments, including TRBV6-2 and TRBV6-3, could not be distinguished by the 87-base-pair reads and were therefore excluded. In this cohort, only TCR beta chains were sequenced, and detectable features were limited by the absence of alpha or paired-chain data. According to the authors, the approach could potentially be generalized to other disease states and immunological phenotypes. When HLA alleles, especially DR and DQ, strongly co-occurred, attributing TCR associations to individual alleles was difficult. Over 15 rarely observed V segments, including chromosome 9 orphons, were excluded from the earlier analysis of a few hundred of the donors because counts were too low. A further reported finding was that TCR beta sequences accurately predicted the HLA-A and HLA-B alleles for most subjects in the first cohort. While some public TCRs were present in many individuals, most TCR sequences turned up only very rarely across donors. Immune exposure information for the cohort was limited to CMV serostatus. Three of the identified cytomegalovirus-associated TCR beta chains were confirmed in vitro to be specific for cytomegalovirus antigens. Correlated functional status among segregating V segments might reflect linkage disequilibrium, but an unknown experimental factor could not be ruled out. Roughly uniform sequencing depth across donors was assumed in presence/absence analyses, although this assumption may not hold. The classifier was reported to diagnose cytomegalovirus status with high specificity and sensitivity in both the original and validation cohorts. A later analysis reported that several top co-occurrence clusters appeared linked to parvovirus B19, influenza, CMV and Epstein-Barr virus. Specific HLA alleles were associated with around 18,000 TCR beta sequences at a false discovery rate of 0.05 in a later analysis. A cluster of highly shared sequence variants was judged likely to represent a technical artifact of the sequencing pipeline. A later analysis found that TCR association rates varied across HLA loci, with DRB1 alleles showing the most associated TCRs and HLA-C alleles the fewest. The study listed 150 to 200 TCR beta chains as associated with cytomegalovirus.

Details on this clone: Its antigen remains undetermined. Within one base of it there is no much larger clone, and no base qualities were kept.

The cohort was made up of roughly 670 healthy bone marrow donors. At the time of sampling, every cohort member was nominally healthy, though immune exposures that went unrecorded were likely present. The donor was CMV seronegative and was included in the group of around 320 seronegative cohort members. A peripheral blood sample was provided by each donor, and peripheral blood mononuclear cells were used for TCR beta sequencing. Genomic DNA extraction from the blood cell samples was performed with the Qiagen DNeasy Blood Extraction Kit. Library construction relied on the immunoSEQ multiplex PCR assay. For the multiplex PCR, a mixture combining 60 forward primers for TCR Vbeta segments and 13 reverse primers for TCR Jbeta segments was used. The CDR3 region of rearranged TCR beta genes was amplified from genomic DNA with a multiplex PCR assay. The amplified TCR beta libraries were sequenced on the Illumina HiSeq System as 87-base-pair reads. In the paper's pipeline: Across the 666 repertoires, a later analysis counted some 81 million unique TCR beta chains, roughly 11 million of which were shared by at least two donors. To remove PCR and sequencing errors, raw reads were error-corrected and collapsed into unique sequences using a nearest-neighbor algorithm that merged closely related sequences. CDR3 sequences were aligned to IMGT reference sequences to assign V, D and J gene segments. For a sequence to be retained, at least a six-nucleotide match to both a V gene segment and a J gene segment was required. Rearrangements were called productive when the CDR3 lacked stop codons and stayed in frame with V and J; all others were non-productive. CDR3 was defined by IMGT convention, running from the second conserved V-encoded cysteine to the conserved J-encoded phenylalanine. The earlier analysis of some 540 of the donors excluded any sequence lacking an unambiguous match to a single V gene segment. An earlier analysis of over 450 of the donors classified V segments as functional when productive rearrangements were above 56.7% and as segregating when the standard deviation between donors was above 5%. To diagnose cytomegalovirus status from the catalog of TCR beta chain sequences, a statistical classification framework was built. In a later analysis, V and J genes were assigned by comparing TCR nucleotide sequences against IMGT/GENE-DB human TR gene sequences. Using the TCRdist pipeline, a later analysis assigned CDR3 sequences along with most-parsimonious VDJ recombination scenarios. A later analysis defined each TCR beta chain by its CDR3 amino acid sequence plus V-gene family, and excluded reads lacking a unique V-gene family. As a way to deal with suspected cross-contamination and a sequencing artifact, a later analysis dropped more than 500 nucleotide sequences that were highly shared and had low generation probability. For each public chain, a later analysis derived a clonal expansion index from normalized ranks of inferred template counts within each repertoire. Generation probabilities in a later analysis came from a VDJ recombination model fitted to out-of-frame rearrangements, and those results were checked against IGoR. Hypergeometric tests were used in a later analysis to score TCR-TCR, TCR-HLA and TCR-CMV co-occurrence, with a repertoire-size bias correction applied to the TCR pairs. To estimate false discovery rates, a later analysis permuted the HLA or CMV assignments 20 times. In a later analysis, co-occurring TCRs were grouped using DBSCAN, with TCRdist sequence similarity added in when clustering inside HLA-allele-positive subsets. Repertoires with fewer than 30,000 or more than 120,000 public chains were left out of co-occurrence clustering, as were four to six repertoires with anomalous nucleotide sharing. TCRdb retrieved this table from immuneACCESS and kept in-frame rearrangements only. Not all clones are present; in checked studies, unresolved V genes account for under half, and no reason is known for the remainder. Clone size and V and J calls were adopted from that table, with D and trimming inferred from the DNA. The sample has 150,000 to 200,000 clones on record, approximately 78% of them singletons. The ten largest clones capture approximately 2% of the sample.

Sequences were obtained from PBMCs. The clonotype comes from a woman under 30 in good health and CMV-seronegative. The sequence is built from TRBV28 and TRBJ2-3, and possibly TRBD2, on 6 matching bases. CDR3 sequence: CASSWPGVADTDTQYF. DNA sequence: TGTGCCAGCAGTTGGCCTGGGGTAGCGGACACAGATACGCAGTATTTT.